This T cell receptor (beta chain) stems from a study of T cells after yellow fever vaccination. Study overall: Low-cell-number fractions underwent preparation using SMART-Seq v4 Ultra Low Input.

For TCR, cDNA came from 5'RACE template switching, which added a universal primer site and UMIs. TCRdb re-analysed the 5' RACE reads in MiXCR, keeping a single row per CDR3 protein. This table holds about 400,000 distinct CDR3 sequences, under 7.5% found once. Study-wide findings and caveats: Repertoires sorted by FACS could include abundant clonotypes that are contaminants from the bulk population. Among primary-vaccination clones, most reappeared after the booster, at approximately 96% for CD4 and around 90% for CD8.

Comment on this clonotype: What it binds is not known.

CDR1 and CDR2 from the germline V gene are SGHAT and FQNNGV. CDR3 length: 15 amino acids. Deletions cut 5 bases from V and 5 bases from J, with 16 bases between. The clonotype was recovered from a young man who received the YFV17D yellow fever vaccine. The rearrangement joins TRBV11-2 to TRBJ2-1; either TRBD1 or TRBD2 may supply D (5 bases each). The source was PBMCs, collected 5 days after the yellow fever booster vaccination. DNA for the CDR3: TGTGCCAGCAGCCCTGTTCGGGGCGAAGACAATGAGCAGTTCTTC. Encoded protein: CASSPVRGEDNEQFF.